Shown below are 7 T cell receptor beta chains from a single sample sequenced in a study of blood T cells in healthy people across ages. It was with a sample-barcoded 5' primer and a J-beta primer mix that a second PCR of roughly 7 to 12 cycles was run. TCRdb called the 5' RACE reads again in MiXCR, with one record for every CDR3 protein. Found here are 700,000 to 950,000 distinct CDR3 sequences, roughly 64% of them singletons; the top ten hold 22%. The sample taken for sequencing was blood. Every receptor here comes from a young man in good health.

The rearrangement joins TRBV29-1 to TRBJ2-3; no definite D call. Germline lookup yields CDR1 SQVTM and CDR2 ANQGSEA. The V end lost 5 bases, the J end lost 2 bases, and 14 bases lay between the germline ends. CDR3 length: 14 residues. DNA of the CDR3: TGCAGCGTTCTAGTAGCAGAATCCACAGATACGCAGTATTTT. Its protein is CSVLVAESTDTQYF.

The chain uses TRBV3-1 and TRBJ2-5, with a weak D call TRBD1 (5 bases). The ends were cut back, 0 bases at V and 9 bases at J, with 14 bases in the middle. Germline assignment: CDR1 LGHDT and CDR2 YNNKEL (reference sequence). The CDR3 runs to 14 residues. DNA of the CDR3: TGTGCCAGCAGCCAAGATCCCGGACCCAGGGCCCAGTACTTC. Amino acid sequence: CASSQDPGPRAQYF.

The V call is TRBV19, the J call TRBJ2-5, with 11 bases fitting TRBD2. CDR3 size: 15 residues. V lost 5 bases to trimming and J lost 0 bases; unmatched junction nucleotides: 2. Germline values: CDR1 LNHDA, CDR2 SQIVND (reference sequence). CDR3 nucleotides: TGTGCCAGTAGTGTGACTAGCGGGAACCAAGAGACCCAGTACTTC. It yields the protein CASSVTSGNQETQYF.

The CDR3 reads CASRYRLNSPLHF. CDR3 DNA: TGTGCCAGCAGATACAGACTTAATTCACCCCTCCACTTT. V is TRBV2 and J is TRBJ1-6; D call uncertain. V lost 6 bases to trimming and J lost 6 bases, with 9 bases between them. CDR3 length: 13 residues. Germline V lookup: CDR1 SNHLY, CDR2 FYNNEI.

The chain links TRBV2 to TRBJ2-4; D tentatively reads TRBD1 or TRBD2 (5 bases each). The CDR3 totals 13 residues. The germline V gene encodes CDR1 SNHLY and CDR2 FYNNEI. With 6 bases removed from V and 5 bases from J, the gap between germline ends came to 11 bases. The CDR3 loop reads CASSRDGQNIQYF. In nucleotides, the CDR3 is TGTGCCAGCAGCCGGGACGGACAAAACATTCAGTACTTC.

The V call is TRBV6-1, the J call TRBJ1-2; D unclear. Germline CDR1 MNHNS, CDR2 SASEGT. The CDR3 runs to 15 residues. V dropped 5 bases and J dropped 7 bases, with 20 bases sitting between them. The CDR3 DNA reads TGTGCCAGCAGTTCCCAGACGGCTTTAAGCGGTGGCTACACCTTC. Translating it yields CASSSQTALSGGYTF.

To note about this clonotype: A single base separates this from a much larger clone, so it may be a read error. The CDR3 DNA is TGTGCCAGCGGAGGGGGAGCAAGCAATCAGCCCCAGCATTTT. This sequence encodes CASGGGASNQPQHF. The chain employs TRBV27 and TRBJ1-5; D is perhaps TRBD1 (6 bases). The V gene's germline CDR1 is MNHEY and CDR2 SMNVEV (reference sequence). The CDR3 is made up of 14 amino acids. V lost 8 bases and J 1 base, leaving 12 bases between the germline ends.